This entry is about one T cell receptor beta chain. No antigen is known for it. These data originate in a study of blood T cells in healthy people across ages. The study, taken as a whole, reports: A strong correlation was seen between TCR beta diversity and naive T cell percentage.

Through a sample-barcoded 5' primer and a J-beta primer mix, a second PCR was run for roughly 6 to 11 cycles. TCRdb re-analysed the 5' RACE reads in MiXCR, keeping a single row per CDR3 protein. The sample lists about 1.8 million distinct CDR3 sequences, 40% to 55% seen once, with more than 2% in the top ten. This TCR came from a woman in her forties in good health. The sample taken for sequencing was blood.

CDR3 residues: CASSLELAGVVEGYTF. The CDR3 coding sequence is TGCGCCAGCAGCTTGGAGTTGGCGGGGGTAGTAGAAGGCTACACCTTC. The chain joins TRBV5-1 to TRBJ1-2, with a tentative D call TRBD1 (5 bases). Trimming left V 0 bases short and J 8 bases short, with 20 bases between. There are 16 residues in the CDR3. Germline V gives CDR1 SGHRS, CDR2 YFSETQ.